Reported below is one TCR beta chain. The assay was immunoSEQ multiplex PCR, and TCRdb's table has in-frame clones only and misses some. Of approximately 250,000 clones in the sample, 50% to 80% were seen once. CDR3 size: 13 residues. Germline values: CDR1 SNHLY, CDR2 FYNNEI. V lost 10 bases and J lost 7, with 17 bases in between. This specimen comes from a study of shared clonotypes between healthy human individuals. The donors, healthy adults who were HIV-negative, had experienced no recent acute infections or vaccinations. Sequences were obtained from memory CD4+ T cells sorted from blood. Sample subset: CD45RA-negative fraction. The clonotype comes from a man aged 30 to 45 in good health. The V and J genes are TRBV2 and TRBJ2-1, with D tentatively TRBD2 (6 bases). The CDR3 loop is CATQSGGKNEQFF. CDR3 nucleotide sequence: TGTGCCACCCAAAGTGGGGGGAAAAATGAGCAGTTCTTC.